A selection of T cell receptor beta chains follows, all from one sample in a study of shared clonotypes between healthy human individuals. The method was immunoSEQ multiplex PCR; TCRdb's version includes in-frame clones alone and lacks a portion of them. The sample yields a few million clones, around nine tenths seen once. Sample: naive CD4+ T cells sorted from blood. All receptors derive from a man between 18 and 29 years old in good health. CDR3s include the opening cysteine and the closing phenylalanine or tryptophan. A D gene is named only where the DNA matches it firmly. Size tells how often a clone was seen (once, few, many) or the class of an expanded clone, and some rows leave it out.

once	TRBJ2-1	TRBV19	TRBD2	TGTGCCAGTGGGAGGACTAGCCTGAACAATGAGCAGTTCTTC	CASGRTSLNNEQFF
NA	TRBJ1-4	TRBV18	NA	TGTGCCAGCTCACAGGGGAAAACTAATGAAAAACTGTTTTTT	CASSQGKTNEKLFF
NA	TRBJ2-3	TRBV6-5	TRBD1	TGTGCCAGCAGTTCTCGTGACAGGGGAAGCACAGATACGCAGTATTTT	CASSSRDRGSTDTQYF
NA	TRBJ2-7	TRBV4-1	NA	TGCGCCAGCAGCCAAGCCCGGGCCACGGGACTCGCTTACTACGAGCAGTACTTC	CASSQARATGLAYYEQYF
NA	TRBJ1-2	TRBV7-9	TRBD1	TGTGCCAGCAGCTCTCGGACAGGGGCGGACTATGGCTACACCTTC	CASSSRTGADYGYTF
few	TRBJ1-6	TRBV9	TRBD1	TGTGCCATCAAGGACAGGAAGAATTCACCCCTCCACTTT	CAIKDRKNSPLHF
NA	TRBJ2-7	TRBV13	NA	TGTGCCAGCAGCCCTGGTCGGGGTACCGGCGAGCAGTACTTC	CASSPGRGTGEQYF
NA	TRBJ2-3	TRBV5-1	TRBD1	TGCGCCAGCAGCGCCGAAGCGGGGACAGGGGCAGATACGCAGTATTTT	CASSAEAGTGADTQYF
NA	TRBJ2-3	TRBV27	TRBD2	TGTGCCAGCAGTCAAAGCGGGAACTGCACAGATACGCAGTATTTT	CASSQSGNCTDTQYF
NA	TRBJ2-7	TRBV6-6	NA	TGTGCCAGCAGCCCCCCCGGGGGGCCCTACGAGCAGTACTTC	CASSPPGGPYEQYF
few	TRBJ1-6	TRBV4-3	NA	TGCGCCAGCAGCCAAGACAGGGCTTTGTCACCCCTCCACTTT	CASSQDRALSPLHF
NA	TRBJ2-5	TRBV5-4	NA	TGTGCCAGCAGCTTGGACGGAGGGGAGACCCAGTACTTC	CASSLDGGETQYF
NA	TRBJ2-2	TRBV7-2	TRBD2	TGTGCCAGCAGCGAAAGGACTAGTTACACCGGGGAGCTGTTTTTT	CASSERTSYTGELFF
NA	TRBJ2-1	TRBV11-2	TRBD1	TGTGCCAGCAGCAAAGCGGGGACAGGGGTCCACAATGAGCAGTTCTTC	CASSKAGTGVHNEQFF
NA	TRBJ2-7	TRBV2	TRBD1	TGTGCCAGCAGTCCGACAGGGACGGGCGAGCAGTACTTC	CASSPTGTGEQYF
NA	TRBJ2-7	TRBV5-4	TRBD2	TGTGCCACCGGGACTAGCGGGCCAATGTCCTCCTACGAGCAGTACTTC	CATGTSGPMSSYEQYF
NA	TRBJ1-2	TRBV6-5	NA	TGTGCCAGCAGTTATAGGGCAGGGATATATGGCTACACCTTC	CASSYRAGIYGYTF
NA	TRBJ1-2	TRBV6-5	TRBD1	TGTGCCAGCAGAAAGGACAGGGGAGGCTATGGCTACACCTTC	CASRKDRGGYGYTF
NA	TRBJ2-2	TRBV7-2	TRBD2	TGTGCCAGCAGCAAAAGGGCTAGCGGGAACCCAGCCGGGGAGCTGTTTTTT	CASSKRASGNPAGELFF
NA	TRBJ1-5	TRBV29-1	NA	TGCAGCGTTGCGCCGGCTAGCAATCAGCCCCAGCATTTT	CSVAPASNQPQHF
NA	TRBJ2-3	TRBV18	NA	TGTGCCAGCTCACCGGGGGCAGATACGCAGTATTTT	CASSPGADTQYF
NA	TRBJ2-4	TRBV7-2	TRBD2	TGTGCCAGCAGCTCCCCCCCAAGCGGGGACATTCAGTACTTC	CASSSPPSGDIQYF
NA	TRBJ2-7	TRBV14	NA	TGTGCCAGCAGCCAAGACCGTCCGGGGTCCTACGAGCAGTACTTC	CASSQDRPGSYEQYF
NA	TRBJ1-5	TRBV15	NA	TGTGCCACCAGCAGCTCCTACGGAAGGGAAAGTCAGCCCCAGCATTTT	CATSSSYGRESQPQHF
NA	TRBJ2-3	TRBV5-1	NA	TGCGCCAGCAGCTTGGATGGCACAGATACGCAGTATTTT	CASSLDGTDTQYF
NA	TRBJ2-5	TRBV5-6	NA	TGTGCCAGCAGCCAGGACTACTCCCAAGAGACCCAGTACTTC	CASSQDYSQETQYF
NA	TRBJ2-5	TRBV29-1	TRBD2	TGCAGCGTGGCCCCACTAGCGGGAGTGAAAGAGACCCAGTACTTC	CSVAPLAGVKETQYF
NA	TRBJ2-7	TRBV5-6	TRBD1	TGTGCCAGCAGCTTGGGGACAGGGCTACCCTACGAGCAGTACTTC	CASSLGTGLPYEQYF